A single T cell receptor (beta chain) is shown here with its context. Its antigen is as yet unknown. The data were taken from a study of blood T cells in healthy people across ages. At the level of the study: Template switching picked up about one barcoded beta molecule for each two T cells.

Study observations and caveats: Estimated diversity, derived from one million T cells, was regarded as an underestimate.

Through a sample-barcoded 5' primer and a J-beta primer mix, a second PCR was run for roughly 6 to 11 cycles. TCRdb re-called the 5' RACE reads through MiXCR, storing one row per CDR3 protein. This sample has about 1.8 million distinct CDR3 sequences, with around 48% found just once. With V trimmed by 1 base and J by 3 bases, 9 bases remained unmatched. Germline V CDR1 and CDR2: SEHNR, FQNEAQ (reference sequence). The CDR3 consists of 17 residues. This sequence originates from a woman between 40 and 55 years old in good health. The gene calls are TRBV7-9 and TRBJ1-1, with 9 bases identical to TRBD1. Sequenced input: blood. CDR3 in DNA: TGTGCCAGCAGCTTAGGGACAGGGGTGGTGTCGGACACTGAAGCTTTCTTT. This encodes CASSLGTGVVSDTEAFF.